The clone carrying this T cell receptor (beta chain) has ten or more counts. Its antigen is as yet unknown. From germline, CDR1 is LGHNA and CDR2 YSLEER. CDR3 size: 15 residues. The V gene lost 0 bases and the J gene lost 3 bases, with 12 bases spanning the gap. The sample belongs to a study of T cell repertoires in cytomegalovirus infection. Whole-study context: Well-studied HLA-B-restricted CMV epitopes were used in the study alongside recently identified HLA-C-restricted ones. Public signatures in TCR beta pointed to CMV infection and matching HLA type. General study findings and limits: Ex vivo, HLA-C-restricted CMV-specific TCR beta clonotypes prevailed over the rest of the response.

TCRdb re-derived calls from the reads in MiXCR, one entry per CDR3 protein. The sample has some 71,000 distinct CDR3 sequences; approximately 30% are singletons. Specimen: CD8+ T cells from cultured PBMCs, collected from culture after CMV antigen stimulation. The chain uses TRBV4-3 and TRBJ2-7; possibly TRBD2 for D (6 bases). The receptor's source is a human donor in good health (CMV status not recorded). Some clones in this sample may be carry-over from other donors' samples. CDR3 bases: TGCGCCAGCAGCCAAGATGGTGGGGAGGACTACGAGCAGTACTTC. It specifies CASSQDGGEDYEQYF.